The clone carrying this T cell receptor (beta chain) was counted at least ten times. During its preparation, the TCRbeta library received unique molecular identifiers. TCRdb reanalysed the PCR reads using MiXCR and keeps one entry per CDR3 protein. This sample has approximately 200,000 distinct CDR3 sequences, with roughly 6.3% found just once. With V trimmed by 1 base and J by 5 bases, 4 bases remained unmatched. CDR1 and CDR2 (germline): SGHRS, YFSETQ. CDR3 length: 14 residues. This specimen comes from a study of T-cell reconstitution after alpha-beta-depleted transplantation in children. This receptor was obtained from a girl under three years old with combined immunodeficiency, due to receive a stem cell transplant. The sample here was PBMCs, taken before TCRalphabeta/CD19-depleted stem cell transplant. The chain is built from TRBV5-1 and TRBJ2-3; TRBD1 aligns across 7 bases. DNA for the CDR3: TGCGCCAGCAGCTTGAACGACAGGGTAGATACGCAGTATTTT. Its translation is CASSLNDRVDTQYF.